Each of the 20 T cell receptor beta chains below was sequenced from the same sample in a study of shared clonotypes between healthy human individuals (dated by TCRdb to 2020 to 2022). The protocol used for the library was the immunoSEQ multiplex PCR assay. This immuneACCESS table, as held by TCRdb, lists in-frame sequences with V and J called but not all clones. Of the missing ones, under half trace to an unresolved V gene in checked studies; the others have no known cause. For this sample the table gives millions of clones, of which roughly nine tenths were detected only once. Of the sample, about 0.13% falls within the top ten clones. Sequenced input: naive CD4+ T cells sorted from blood. This sample's cell subset or site label indicates: CD45RA+ positively selected. The source is a man aged 18 to 29 in good health.

A remark on this clone: This sample includes further DNA sequences coding for the same CDR3. CDR3 sequence (DNA): TGTGCCAGCAGCTTACCACAAGAGACCCAGTACTTC. The encoded protein is CASSLPQETQYF. The chain recombines TRBV7-9 with TRBJ2-5; D not certain. V lost 2 bases, J lost 2 bases, and 3 bases lay in between. Germline CDR1 SEHNR, CDR2 FQNEAQ (reference sequence). CDR3 length: 12 amino acids.

V is TRBV18 and J is TRBJ1-6, with no clear D. The CDR3 spans 14 residues. The germline V gene encodes CDR1 KGHSH and CDR2 LQKENI. V was pared by 2 bases and J by 5 bases, with 7 bases between. In DNA form, the CDR3 reads TGTGCCAGCTCACCAGATCGCAATAATTCACCCCTCCACTTT. Its translation: CASSPDRNNSPLHF.

The chain carries TRBV6-6 and TRBJ1-6, with D possibly matching TRBD1 (6 bases). Germline V gene sequence: CDR1 MNHNY, CDR2 SVGAGI (reference sequence). V shed 0 bases and J shed 12 bases, with 15 bases lying between them. This CDR3 has 15 amino acids. The CDR3 is CASSYSVGQGLPLHF. The CDR3 coding sequence is TGTGCCAGCAGTTACTCAGTCGGGCAGGGGTTACCCCTCCACTTT.

The V call is TRBV28, the J call TRBJ1-2; 7 bases align to TRBD1. CDR1 is MDHEN, CDR2 SYDVKM, per germline. V was clipped by 6 bases and J by 4 bases; unmatched bases: 14. The CDR3 is 16 residues long. CDR3 coding DNA: TGTGCCAGCAGCTTCCCAGACAGGGCGATTTTCTATGGCTACACCTTC. Translating gives CASSFPDRAIFYGYTF.

The chain has TRBV27 and TRBJ1-6, with D perhaps matching TRBD1 (5 bases). CDR3 length: 17 amino acids. Trimming shortened V by 1 base and J by 0 bases, and 10 bases separated the two germline ends. Germline V gene data show CDR1 as MNHEY and CDR2 as SMNVEV (reference sequence). CDR3 sequence reads: CASSLWAGSSYNSPLHF. CDR3 nucleotide sequence: TGTGCCAGCAGTTTATGGGCAGGGAGCTCCTATAATTCACCCCTCCACTTT.

The chain joins TRBV10-1 to TRBJ2-1; 8 nucleotides align to TRBD2. V was clipped by 2 bases and J by 8 bases; unmatched bases: 11. Germline assignment: CDR1 WNHNN and CDR2 SYGVQD (reference sequence). The CDR3 has 16 amino acids. This CDR3 reads CASSERSGGGFHEQFF. CDR3 nucleotides: TGCGCCAGCAGTGAGAGATCGGGGGGGGGCTTCCATGAGCAGTTCTTC.

This clone was observed a single time. CDR3 sequence reads: CASSQDMSGGAFLETQYF. The CDR3 region has the DNA TGTGCCAGCAGCCAAGATATGAGCGGGGGGGCCTTCTTGGAGACCCAGTACTTC. The chain couples TRBV4-2 to TRBJ2-5; 10 nucleotides align to TRBD2. Germline V gene data show CDR1 as LGHNA and CDR2 as YNFKEQ. V shed 0 bases and J 5 bases; nucleotides not matched to a gene: 12. CDR3 length: 18 residues.

The rearrangement links TRBV7-9 to TRBJ1-1; TRBD1 matches 8 bases. This CDR3 has 13 residues. V shed 5 bases and J 11 bases; nucleotides not matched to a gene: 10. Germline lookup yields CDR1 SEHNR and CDR2 FQNEAQ (reference sequence). The CDR3 here is CASSPHDRGGAFF. The CDR3 region has the DNA TGTGCCAGCAGCCCCCATGACAGGGGCGGGGCTTTCTTT.

The CDR3 DNA sequence: TGTGCCAGCAGTGGGGTGGGAACCCCACAAGACAATGAGCAGTTCTTC. It is translated as CASSGVGTPQDNEQFF. The gene calls are TRBV5-6 and TRBJ2-1; D call uncertain. The germline V and J ends were trimmed by 5 bases and 5 bases, with 20 bases remaining between them. The CDR3 is made up of 16 amino acids. From germline, CDR1 is SGHDT and CDR2 YYEEEE.

This clone has a handful of counts. This sequence joins TRBV28 and TRBJ1-2; 7 nucleotides line up with TRBD1. Trimming removed 5 bases from V and 2 bases from J; junction bases left unmatched: 11. Per germline, CDR1 MDHEN and CDR2 SYDVKM. The CDR3 runs 16 residues. As DNA, the CDR3 is TGTGCCAGCAGTGTAATTTTGGGACAGCCGAACTATGGCTACACCTTC. This codes for CASSVILGQPNYGYTF.

The V and J genes are TRBV29-1 and TRBJ2-1, with 10 bases fitting TRBD2. Germline loops: CDR1 SQVTM, CDR2 ANQGSEA. With 7 bases clipped from V and 0 bases from J, the junction kept 3 bases outside the gene matches. The CDR3 consists of 14 residues. CDR3 sequence: CSGSSGSSYNEQFF. As DNA, the CDR3 is TGCAGCGGGTCTAGCGGGAGCTCCTACAATGAGCAGTTCTTC.

This chain links TRBV7-9 with TRBJ2-1; 8 bases map to TRBD1. Germline-derived CDR1 and CDR2 are SEHNR and FQNEAQ (reference sequence). The CDR3 length is 15 residues. V shed 4 bases, J shed 3 bases, and the junction held 5 bases outside the gene matches. CDR3 sequence reads: CASSSGQGVYNEQFF. The CDR3 DNA reads TGTGCCAGCAGCTCAGGACAGGGAGTCTACAATGAGCAGTTCTTC.

The rearrangement uses TRBV2 and TRBJ2-3; the D gene is possibly TRBD2 (6 bases). V lost 4 bases and J 11 bases, leaving 19 bases between the germline ends. The germline V gene encodes CDR1 SNHLY and CDR2 FYNNEI. This CDR3 is 14 amino acids long. The DNA for the CDR3 is TGTGCCAGCAGTGGCGGGATTGGGGTCTTGGGGCAGTATTTT. Encoded protein: CASSGGIGVLGQYF. The entire variable domain, with the rest obtained from reference TRBV2 and TRBJ2-3, is as follows: EPEVTQTPSHQVTQMGQEVILRCVPISNHLYFYWYRQILGQKVEFLVSFYNNEISEKSEIFDDQFSVERPDGSNFTLKIRSTKLEDSAMYFCASSGGIGVLGQYFGPGTRLTVL.

This clone showed up just once. This sequence joins TRBV28 and TRBJ2-7; perhaps TRBD1 as D (5 bases). The CDR3 extends over 12 amino acids. The germline V and J ends were trimmed by 7 bases and 3 bases, with 10 bases remaining between them. Looked up from germline, CDR1 is MDHEN and CDR2 is SYDVKM. In nucleotides, the CDR3 is TGTGCCAGCAACCAAAGGGGCTACGAGCAGTACTTC. Protein: CASNQRGYEQYF.

This clone was detected only once. V and J are TRBV7-4 and TRBJ2-3, with TRBD2 matching 14 bases. Germline-derived CDR1 and CDR2 are SGHVT and SQSDAQ. V was clipped by 0 bases and J by 2 bases; unmatched bases: 16. There are 22 residues in the CDR3. As DNA, the CDR3 is TGTGCCAGCAGCTTAGCGGGGTGGGGACTAGCGGGAGTAAGGGGAAACACAGATACGCAGTATTTT. Its translation: CASSLAGWGLAGVRGNTDTQYF.

The chain links TRBV28 to TRBJ2-5; the match to TRBD2 covers 7 bases. CDR1 is MDHEN, CDR2 SYDVKM, per germline. The CDR3 runs 16 residues. The trim removed 6 bases at V and 2 bases at J, leaving 12 bases unmatched. Here the CDR3 DNA reads TGTGCCAGCAGGTCAGCGGGGCTGGCCTTACAAGAGACCCAGTACTTC. Amino acid sequence: CASRSAGLALQETQYF.

The rearrangement uses TRBV5-6 and TRBJ2-7; D perhaps matches TRBD1 (6 bases). The V and J ends lost 1 base and 2 bases respectively, with 13 bases between them. This CDR3 spans 15 amino acids. Germline V lookup: CDR1 SGHDT, CDR2 YYEEEE. CDR3 region: CASSLLGHAAYEQYF. The CDR3 bases are TGTGCCAGCAGCTTGTTGGGACACGCTGCCTACGAGCAGTACTTC.

The CDR3 bases are TGTGCCAGCAGGGGACAGGGAGATGGCGGTGGCTACACCTTC. Protein product: CASRGQGDGGGYTF. V usage is TRBV2 and J usage is TRBJ1-2; the match to TRBD1 covers 9 bases. The CDR3 spans 14 residues. Trimming took 6 bases from V and 7 from J; bases not matched to a gene: 9. CDR1 SNHLY and CDR2 FYNNEI come from the germline V gene.

This chain links TRBV5-8 with TRBJ1-3; TRBD1 might be the D (6 bases). The ends were cut back, 3 bases at V and 4 bases at J, with 14 bases in the middle. The CDR3 contains 15 residues. Germline V lookup: CDR1 SGHTS, CDR2 YDEGEE. CDR3 nucleotide sequence: TGTGCCAGCAGCTCCACAGGGAAGTACGGAAACACCATATATTTT. Translating gives CASSSTGKYGNTIYF.

CDR3: CASSLGPEGGETQYF. CDR3 in DNA: TGTGCCAGCAGCTTAGGCCCAGAAGGTGGAGAGACCCAGTACTTC. The J gene is TRBJ2-5, the V gene TRBV11-3; D unclear. This CDR3 has 15 residues. The germline CDR1 and CDR2 sequences are SGHNT and YENEEA. Trimming removed 1 base from V and 4 bases from J, with 13 bases in between.